Sequencing of this T cell receptor (beta chain) was carried out in a study of cytomegalovirus exposure and HLA in healthy donors. This clone is a singleton in its sample. Produced via immunoSEQ multiplex PCR; TCRdb's table is partial and in-frame only. The data hold 150,000 to 200,000 clones, with roughly 85% observed a single time. The receptor was isolated from a man younger than 35 in good health and CMV-seropositive. The sample was PBMCs.

This CDR3 reads CASSEHPRDTEAFF. The CDR3 DNA reads as TGTGCCAGCAGCGAACACCCGAGGGACACTGAAGCTTTCTTT. The rearrangement uses TRBV7-9 and TRBJ1-1; D is unresolved. The germline V and J ends were trimmed by 5 bases and 3 bases, with 13 bases remaining between them. Germline CDR1 is SEHNR and CDR2 is FQNEAQ (reference sequence). The CDR3 loop spans 14 amino acids.